Each of the 10 T cell receptor beta chains below was sequenced from the same sample in a study of spatial heterogeneity in lung cancer. MiXCR, applied by TCRdb to the 5' RACE reads, yields one record per CDR3 protein. The sample has some 110,000 distinct CDR3 sequences, less than 15% seen once. Indicated time point: blood at routine non-recurrence follow-up after resection. Unsorted whole RNA of tumor, nontumor lung or frozen PBMC was sequenced. Sequenced here: PBMCs, sampled at follow-up. The receptor set was obtained from a male donor with early-stage non-small cell lung cancer.

The sample holds many counts of this clonotype. The chain has TRBV24-1 and TRBJ2-3; 10 bases agree with TRBD2. Germline V gives CDR1 KGHDR, CDR2 SFDVKD. Trimming removed 3 bases from V and 3 bases from J; junction bases left unmatched: 8. The CDR3 consists of 17 residues. This CDR3 is CATSDPLLAGETDTQYF. The CDR3 DNA is TGTGCCACCAGTGATCCGCTTCTAGCGGGGGAAACAGATACGCAGTATTTT.

Only a few counts were recorded for this clonotype. The V and J genes are TRBV9 and TRBJ2-7, with no clear D. Germline values: CDR1 SGDLS, CDR2 YYNGEE. V dropped 3 bases and J dropped 2 bases, with 9 bases sitting between them. CDR3 length: 13 residues. The CDR3 DNA reads as TGTGCCAGCAGCGGAGACGGCCCCTACGAGCAGTACTTC. It yields the protein CASSGDGPYEQYF.

The genes are TRBV7-9 and TRBJ1-1, with D tentatively TRBD1 (6 bases). Germline V CDR1 and CDR2: SEHNR, FQNEAQ (reference sequence). This CDR3 region has 14 residues. The ends were cut back, 4 bases at V and 5 bases at J, with 14 bases in the middle. This chain's CDR3 is CASSSDRLWTEAFF. The CDR3 coding sequence is TGTGCCAGCAGCTCGGACAGACTTTGGACTGAAGCTTTCTTT.

Ten or more counts support this clonotype. The V and J genes are TRBV10-3 and TRBJ1-1; 10 nucleotides match TRBD1. The CDR3 runs to 14 residues. Trimming at V came to 8 bases and at J to 2 bases, leaving 5 bases not matched to a gene. CDR1 and CDR2 from the germline V gene are ENHRY and SYGVKD. The CDR3 region has the DNA TGTGCCATCTCCCGGGACAGGGGAAACACTGAAGCTTTCTTT. Its protein product is CAISRDRGNTEAFF.

This clonotype turned up a few times. J is TRBJ1-3 and V is TRBV20-1; D might be TRBD1 (5 bases). The CDR3 extends over 14 amino acids. Germline-derived CDR1 and CDR2 are DFQATT and SNEGSKA (reference sequence). Trimming cost V 1 base and J 5 bases, with 12 bases left between them. CDR3 residues: CSARAAQGRNTIYF. In DNA form, the CDR3 reads TGCAGTGCTAGAGCGGCGCAGGGAAGAAACACCATATATTTT.

The genes are TRBV20-1 and TRBJ2-3; 8 bases agree with TRBD1. The J segment lost 4 bases and the V segment lost 4 bases, leaving 7 bases of the junction unmatched. Germline CDR1 is DFQATT and CDR2 is SNEGSKA (reference sequence). The CDR3 consists of 14 residues. The chain's CDR3 is CSATDRAGADTQYF. CDR3 coding DNA: TGCAGTGCTACGGACAGGGCGGGCGCAGATACGCAGTATTTT.

This clonotype was picked up a small number of times. V usage is TRBV2 and J usage is TRBJ2-1; TRBD2 matches 11 bases. V gave up 10 bases and J gave up 7 bases; unmatched junction bases: 9. Germline assignment: CDR1 SNHLY and CDR2 FYNNEI. The CDR3 loop spans 14 amino acids. The CDR3 protein is CATNSGGASNEQFF. CDR3 DNA: TGTGCCACGAATAGCGGGGGGGCCTCAAATGAGCAGTTCTTC.

J is TRBJ2-7 and V is TRBV28; 8 nucleotides agree with TRBD1. Germline values: CDR1 MDHEN, CDR2 SYDVKM. V was clipped by 5 bases and J by 0 bases; unmatched bases: 9. This CDR3 spans 16 amino acids. In nucleotides, the CDR3 is TGTGCCAGCAGTGCCCCAAGGACAGGGTTCTCCTACGAGCAGTACTTC. This sequence encodes CASSAPRTGFSYEQYF.

At least ten counts were recorded for this clonotype. V usage is TRBV10-3 and J usage is TRBJ1-1; 8 bases are shared with TRBD1. Germline V gene data show CDR1 as ENHRY and CDR2 as SYGVKD. V was clipped by 3 bases and J by 1 base; unmatched bases: 4. The CDR3 extends over 15 amino acids. CDR3 sequence reads: CAISDDRGWNTEAFF. CDR3 in DNA: TGTGCCATCAGTGACGACAGGGGCTGGAACACTGAAGCTTTCTTT.

The CDR3 loop reads CASRISGAGELFF. CDR3 nucleotides: TGTGCCAGCAGGATCTCGGGGGCCGGGGAGCTGTTTTTT. The chain couples TRBV7-8 to TRBJ2-2; D possibly corresponds to TRBD2 (6 bases). Per germline, CDR1 SGHVS and CDR2 FQNEAQ. V lost 6 bases to trimming and J lost 6 bases, with 11 bases between them. The CDR3 spans 13 residues.